The entry below gives a single TCR beta chain sequence along with its context. Antigen: not known. The data derive from a study of T cell repertoires in cytomegalovirus infection. Study-wide background: Indicated by public TCR beta signatures were CMV infection and matching HLA type.

TCRdb redid the calling of the reads with MiXCR, one entry per CDR3 protein. The table records roughly 500,000 distinct CDR3 sequences, around 10% of them present only once. Trimming removed 3 bases from V and 12 bases from J; junction bases left unmatched: 10. Per germline, CDR1 SNHLY and CDR2 FYNNEI. This CDR3 comprises 13 residues. Whole-study findings and limits: There were HLA-C-restricted CMV-specific TCR beta clonotypes dominating the ex vivo response. Using cumulative public TCR beta family frequency, the authors identified those who carried CMV together with the relevant HLA.

The specimen was PBMCs. The genes are TRBV2 and TRBJ1-1, with 7 nucleotides matching TRBD1. The receptor was isolated from a human donor in good health (CMV status not recorded). Some clones in this sample may be carry-over from other donors' samples. CDR3 coding DNA: TGTGCCAGCAGTGAGGACCGGGACAGCGAGACTTTCTTT. Protein sequence: CASSEDRDSETFF.